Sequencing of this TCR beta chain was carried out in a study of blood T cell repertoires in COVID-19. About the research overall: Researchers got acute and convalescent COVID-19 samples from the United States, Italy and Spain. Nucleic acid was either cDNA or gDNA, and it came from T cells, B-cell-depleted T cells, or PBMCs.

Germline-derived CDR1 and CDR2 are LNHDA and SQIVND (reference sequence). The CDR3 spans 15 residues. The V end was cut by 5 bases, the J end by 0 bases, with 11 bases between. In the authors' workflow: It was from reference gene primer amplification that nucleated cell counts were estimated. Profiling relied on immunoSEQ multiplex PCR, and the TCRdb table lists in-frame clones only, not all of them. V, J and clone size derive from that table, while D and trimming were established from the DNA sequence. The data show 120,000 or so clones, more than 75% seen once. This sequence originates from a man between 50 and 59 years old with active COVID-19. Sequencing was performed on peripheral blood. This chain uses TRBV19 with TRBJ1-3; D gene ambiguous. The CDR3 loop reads CASSGRRHSGNTIYF. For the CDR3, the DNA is TGTGCCAGTAGTGGGAGACGCCACTCTGGAAACACCATATATTTT.